The 14 T cell receptor beta chains presented below share a single source sample, sequenced in a study of blood T cell repertoires in COVID-19. Assay used: immunoSEQ multiplex PCR; TCRdb lists only in-frame clones, some missing. The table has 150,000 to 200,000 clones, roughly four fifths seen once. The source material was PBMCs or T cells enriched from blood (not recorded which). The receptors originated from a man between 50 and 59 years old who had recovered from COVID-19.

The chain carries TRBV11-2 and TRBJ1-3, with D perhaps TRBD1 (5 bases). Germline lookup yields CDR1 SGHAT and CDR2 FQNNGV. Trimming pared 4 bases from V and 2 bases from J, leaving 9 bases between. The CDR3 length is 14 residues. CDR3 DNA: TGTGCCAGCAGCTCCAGGGTGGCTGGAAACACCATATATTTT. The encoded protein is CASSSRVAGNTIYF.

The chain carries TRBV28 and TRBJ2-5; 7 bases agree with TRBD2. The CDR3 consists of 15 residues. J gave up 2 bases and V 3 bases, and 6 bases lay outside the gene matches. Germline CDR1 and CDR2: MDHEN and SYDVKM. CDR3 protein: CASSFLTGGQETQYF. CDR3 nucleotides: TGTGCCAGCAGTTTTCTCACCGGGGGGCAAGAGACCCAGTACTTC.

The chain carries TRBV10-1 and TRBJ2-3; 15 bases agree with TRBD2. V gave up 0 bases and J gave up 5 bases; unmatched junction bases: 9. The CDR3 loop spans 19 amino acids. Germline CDR1 reads WNHNN; CDR2 reads SYGVQD (reference sequence). The CDR3 is CASSESQGLAGGRLDTQYF. The CDR3 DNA reads as TGCGCCAGCAGTGAGTCTCAGGGACTAGCGGGAGGAAGACTAGATACGCAGTATTTT.

This clone was observed a few times. The J gene is TRBJ2-2, the V gene TRBV11-3; TRBD1 agrees at 9 bases. Germline V gene lookup returns CDR1 SGHNT and CDR2 YENEEA. The CDR3 consists of 14 residues. J was trimmed by 7 bases and V by 4 bases; bases with no gene match: 4. CDR3: CASSSDRGGGELFF. CDR3 sequence (DNA): TGTGCCAGCAGCTCCGACAGGGGGGGCGGGGAGCTGTTTTTT.

This sequence joins TRBV7-8 and TRBJ1-5, with 7 bases that match TRBD1. CDR1 and CDR2 from the germline V gene are SGHVS and FQNEAQ. The CDR3 consists of 17 residues. With V trimmed by 4 bases and J by 0 bases, 9 bases remained unmatched. The CDR3 region has the DNA TGTGCCAGCAGCTCTAAGAGGACAGGAAATAGCAATCAGCCCCAGCATTTT. This sequence encodes CASSSKRTGNSNQPQHF.

The chain carries TRBV28 and TRBJ1-1; D may be TRBD1 (6 bases). This CDR3 region has 16 residues. In germline, CDR1 is MDHEN, CDR2 SYDVKM. Trimming pared 5 bases from V and 3 bases from J, leaving 19 bases between. The DNA of the CDR3 is TGTGCCAGCAGTACACAGGGAGAATCTGCTTACACTGAAGCTTTCTTT. It codes for CASSTQGESAYTEAFF.

The rearrangement links TRBV21-1 to TRBJ2-7; whether TRBD1, the table's D call, matches the DNA was not checked. TRBV21-1 is shown as a pseudogene. This CDR3 contains 11 residues. Written as DNA, the CDR3 is TGTGCCAGCAGCAACTGGACAAGGCAGTACTTC. This translates into CASSNWTRQYF.

V is TRBV30 and J is TRBJ1-2, with TRBD1 matching 8 bases. This CDR3 is built from 14 residues. The V gene's germline CDR1 is GTSNPN and CDR2 SVGIG (reference sequence). V was clipped by 4 bases and J by 4 bases; unmatched bases: 8. The CDR3 region is CAWIGGQGFYGYTF. CDR3 coding DNA: TGTGCCTGGATAGGAGGACAGGGCTTCTATGGCTACACCTTC.

The chain recombines TRBV5-1 with TRBJ2-1; tentatively, D is TRBD2 (6 bases). The CDR3 sequence is 15 residues long. The germline CDR1 and CDR2 sequences are SGHRS and YFSETQ. V lost 0 bases, J lost 8 bases, and 15 bases lay in between. This CDR3 is CASSLGGTLRDEQFF. The CDR3 DNA sequence: TGCGCCAGCAGCTTGGGCGGGACCCTAAGGGATGAGCAGTTCTTC.

The V and J genes are TRBV28 and TRBJ2-1; 13 positions agree with TRBD2. The CDR3 totals 17 residues. Trimming at V came to 4 bases and at J to 8 bases, leaving 11 bases not matched to a gene. CDR1 MDHEN and CDR2 SYDVKM come from the germline V gene. CDR3 bases: TGTGCCAGCAGTTCCTACACTAGCGGGGGGGCCGTCGATGAGCAGTTCTTC. Its translation: CASSSYTSGGAVDEQFF.

The chain recombines TRBV11-2 with TRBJ2-1; weak D call: TRBD2 (5 bases). CDR3 length equals 12 residues. V lost 6 bases and J lost 10, with 13 bases in between. CDR1 and CDR2 (germline): SGHAT, FQNNGV. The DNA of the CDR3 is TGTGCCAGCAGGACTACTAGGGTCGAGCAGTTCTTC. Translating it yields CASRTTRVEQFF.

The genes are TRBV7-3 and TRBJ2-2; TRBD2 matches 14 bases. Germline CDR1 and CDR2: SGHTA and FQGTGA. With 5 bases clipped from V and 3 bases from J, the junction kept 5 bases outside the gene matches. The CDR3 is 17 amino acids. Here the CDR3 reads CASSPGLAGVDTGELFF. Written as DNA, the CDR3 is TGTGCCAGCAGCCCGGGACTAGCGGGAGTTGACACCGGGGAGCTGTTTTTT.

The chain joins TRBV19 to TRBJ2-4; D gene ambiguous. Trimming shortened V by 5 bases and J by 1 base, and 18 bases separated the two germline ends. Germline loops: CDR1 LNHDA, CDR2 SQIVND (reference sequence). CDR3 size: 17 residues. As DNA, the CDR3 is TGTGCCAGTAGTCCCGACGGATTTATGGAGGCCAAAAACATTCAGTACTTC. Translated, it gives CASSPDGFMEAKNIQYF.

V and J are TRBV7-2 and TRBJ1-5; D is unresolved. The CDR3 length is 12 residues. Looked up from germline, CDR1 is SGHTA and CDR2 is FQGNSA. V shed 6 bases and J shed 5 bases, with 8 bases lying between them. CDR3: CASRTMDQPQHF. As DNA, the CDR3 is TGTGCCAGCAGAACTATGGATCAGCCCCAGCATTTT.